These 23 T cell receptor beta chains originate from one sample sequenced in a study of T cells in Graves' hyperthyroidism and ophthalmopathy. The CDR3 regions of TCR beta were amplified from RNA transcripts. When the TCR CDR3 underwent first-round RT-PCR, the HTBI primer set was used. TCRdb ran MiXCR on the multiplex PCR reads and lists one entry per CDR3 protein. The table has 150,000 to 200,000 distinct CDR3 sequences, about 9% seen once. The sequenced sample was blood. Source of these receptors: a woman under 30 with Graves' hyperthyroidism that later progressed to Graves' ophthalmopathy.

This clonotype has ten or more counts. The chain links TRBV2 to TRBJ1-5; D is undetermined. CDR1 is SNHLY, CDR2 FYNNEI, per germline. V was cut by 7 bases and J by 0 bases, with 13 bases left in between. CDR3 length equals 15 residues. The CDR3 here is CASKKSGYSNQPQHF. Here the CDR3 DNA reads TGTGCCAGCAAAAAATCGGGCTATAGCAATCAGCCCCAGCATTTT. The full variable domain, with the rest looked up from reference TRBV2 and TRBJ1-5, is EPEVTQTPSHQVTQMGQEVILRCVPISNHLYFYWYRQILGQKVEFLVSFYNNEISEKSEIFDDQFSVERPDGSNFTLKIRSTKLEDSAMYFCASKKSGYSNQPQHFGDGTRLSIL.

This sequence joins TRBV27 and TRBJ2-5, with 11 bases aligning to TRBD2. The CDR3 is 17 amino acids. Germline loops: CDR1 MNHEY, CDR2 SMNVEV (reference sequence). The V and J ends lost 0 bases and 13 bases, in that order; junction bases with no gene match: 16. CDR3 DNA sequence: TGTGCCAGCAGTTTATCCTCACTAGCGGGAGTAGGCACCCTCCGGTACTTC. It codes for CASSLSSLAGVGTLRYF.

This clonotype was counted many times. This rearrangement joins TRBV3-1 to TRBJ2-1, with D possibly called TRBD1 or TRBD2 (5 bases each). This CDR3 comprises 12 residues. Germline V lookup: CDR1 LGHDT, CDR2 YNNKEL (reference sequence). Between the trimmed V and J ends, which lost 1 base and 10 bases, there was a span of 8 bases. The CDR3 DNA is TGTGCCAGCAGCCAAGTAGGGGAGGAGCAGTTCTTC. This gives the protein CASSQVGEEQFF.

This clonotype was counted many times. The V call is TRBV5-4, the J call TRBJ1-6; 7 nucleotides align to TRBD1. J was trimmed by 7 bases and V by 4 bases; bases with no gene match: 5. From germline, CDR1 is SGHNT and CDR2 YYREEE (reference sequence). The CDR3 is 14 residues long. Here the CDR3 DNA reads TGTGCCAGCAGCCTGACAGGGTTCAATTCACCCCTCCACTTT. Translated: CASSLTGFNSPLHF.

This clonotype was seen at least ten times. This chain links TRBV5-1 with TRBJ2-7; 11 bases match TRBD2. This CDR3 has 14 amino acids. The J segment lost 5 bases and the V segment lost 4 bases, leaving 5 bases of the junction unmatched. Germline CDR1 SGHRS, CDR2 YFSETQ. The CDR3 loop reads CASSVTSGSDEQYF. The CDR3 DNA reads as TGCGCCAGCAGCGTTACTAGCGGGAGCGACGAGCAGTACTTC.

There are many counts of this clonotype. This chain uses TRBV12-3 or TRBV12-4 with TRBJ2-1; 8 bases fit TRBD2. With 3 bases clipped from V and 8 bases from J, the junction kept 6 bases outside the gene matches. This CDR3 is 14 amino acids long. CDR3 DNA: TGTGCCAGCAGTTTGCAGGGGACTAGGGATGAGCAGTTCTTC. This codes for CASSLQGTRDEQFF.

This clonotype occurred many times. The rearrangement joins TRBV2 to TRBJ1-2; D gene uncertain. The germline V gene encodes CDR1 SNHLY and CDR2 FYNNEI. Trimming removed 2 bases from V and 2 bases from J, with 12 bases in between. The CDR3 is 15 residues long. This CDR3 is CASSEYNRLNYGYTF. Here the CDR3 DNA reads TGTGCCAGCAGTGAATATAACAGACTAAACTATGGCTACACCTTC.

This clonotype has ten or more counts. The chain is built from TRBV6-1 and TRBJ2-5; perhaps TRBD1 as D (5 bases). Trimming stripped 5 bases from V and 3 bases from J, with 10 bases between. Germline V gene sequence: CDR1 MNHNS, CDR2 SASEGT. The CDR3 is made up of 13 amino acids. CDR3 in amino acids: CASSLAREETQYF. CDR3 sequence (DNA): TGTGCCAGCAGTTTGGCCAGGGAAGAGACCCAGTACTTC.

This chain uses TRBV30 with TRBJ2-3; 8 bases are a match to TRBD1. This CDR3 has 11 residues. The junction had 1 base not matched to a gene; V was cut back by 2 bases and J by 9 bases. Germline values: CDR1 GTSNPN, CDR2 SVGIG (reference sequence). The CDR3 bases are TGTGCCTGGAGTCGGACAGGGACGCAGTATTTT. Its protein is CAWSRTGTQYF.

Regarding this clonotype: One junction end does not reproduce the germline sequence, and a read error may be involved. The chain recombines TRBV6-1 with TRBJ2-3; 9 bases are a match to TRBD1. This CDR3 comprises 13 residues. Germline CDR1 MNHNS, CDR2 SASEGT. For the CDR3, the DNA is TGTGCCGGCAGCCTTAACGACAGGGGGACGCAGTATTTT. Translated, it gives CAGSLNDRGTQYF.

At least ten counts were recorded for this clonotype. The chain joins TRBV3-1 to TRBJ2-3; 13 bases are shared with TRBD2. The length of the CDR3 is 18 residues. Per germline, CDR1 LGHDT and CDR2 YNNKEL (reference sequence). The trim removed 4 bases at V and 0 bases at J, leaving 7 bases unmatched. CDR3 residues: CASSLRTSGGASTDTQYF. DNA for the CDR3: TGTGCCAGCAGCCTGCGGACTAGCGGGGGTGCTAGCACAGATACGCAGTATTTT.

This clonotype has a count of ten or more. This rearrangement joins TRBV20-1 to TRBJ1-2; 8 bases map to TRBD1. The V and J ends lost 6 bases and 4 bases, in that order; junction bases with no gene match: 1. The CDR3 contains 11 residues. From germline, CDR1 is DFQATT and CDR2 SNEGSKA (reference sequence). CDR3 sequence: CSADRGYGYTF. The CDR3 nucleotides are TGCAGTGCCGACAGGGGCTATGGCTACACCTTC.

This clonotype was seen repeatedly, ten times or more. This chain links TRBV6-1 with TRBJ1-1; weak D call: TRBD1 (5 bases). In germline, CDR1 is MNHNS, CDR2 SASEGT. The ends were cut back, 0 bases at V and 1 base at J, with 6 bases in the middle. CDR3 length: 14 amino acids. The CDR3 region has the DNA TGTGCCAGCAGTGAAGCAACAGGGAACACTGAAGCTTTCTTT. This gives the protein CASSEATGNTEAFF.

V usage is TRBV5-8 and J usage is TRBJ1-2; a possible D gene is TRBD1 (6 bases). This CDR3 region has 15 residues. Germline loops: CDR1 SGHTS, CDR2 YDEGEE. Deletions cut 2 bases from V and 0 bases from J, with 11 bases between. The CDR3: CASSFSQGANYGYTF. The CDR3 nucleotides read TGTGCCAGCAGCTTTTCACAGGGAGCTAACTATGGCTACACCTTC. The entire variable domain, with the rest obtained from reference TRBV5-8 and TRBJ1-2, is as follows: EAGVTQSPTHLIKTRGQQATLRCSPISGHTSVYWYQQALGLGLQFLLWYDEGEERNRGNFPPRFSGRQFPNYSSELNVNALELEDSALYLCASSFSQGANYGYTFGSGTRLTVV.

The chain joins TRBV7-9 to TRBJ1-4, with D unresolved. Germline V lookup: CDR1 SEHNR, CDR2 FQNEAQ (reference sequence). Trimming cost V 8 bases and J 9 bases, with 13 bases left between them. The length of the CDR3 is 12 residues. In DNA form, the CDR3 reads TGTGCCAGCCAACAGAGAAATAAAAAACTGTTTTTT. Encoded protein: CASQQRNKKLFF.

In its sample, this clonotype was seen many times. This chain joins TRBV30 and TRBJ2-5; 7 bases match TRBD2. Trimming removed 0 bases from V and 8 bases from J; junction bases left unmatched: 15. Per the germline V gene, CDR1 is GTSNPN and CDR2 is SVGIG (reference sequence). CDR3 length: 16 residues. CDR3 amino acids: CAWSVFTRESLGTQYF. CDR3 nucleotide sequence: TGTGCCTGGAGTGTATTCACGCGGGAGTCGTTAGGTACCCAGTACTTC.

This clonotype was detected many times. The J gene is TRBJ2-7, the V gene TRBV6-1; TRBD1 or TRBD2 may be the D gene (6 bases each). CDR3 size: 16 residues. Germline V gene lookup returns CDR1 MNHNS and CDR2 SASEGT. The V end was cut by 0 bases, the J end by 3 bases, with 15 bases between. In nucleotides, the CDR3 is TGTGCCAGCAGTGAAGCGACGGCCAGGGGAGGCTACGAGCAGTACTTC. Translation: CASSEATARGGYEQYF.

This clonotype showed up just a few times. The chain recombines TRBV20-1 with TRBJ2-7; TRBD1 agrees at 10 bases. This CDR3 contains 13 residues. Germline assignment: CDR1 DFQATT and CDR2 SNEGSKA (reference sequence). Losses at the gene ends were 3 bases for V and 6 bases for J; bases not matched to a gene: 5. CDR3 DNA sequence: TGCAGTGCTAGCTCCGGGACAGGGGCCGAGCAGTACTTC. This sequence encodes CSASSGTGAEQYF.

V is TRBV3-1 and J is TRBJ1-2; a weak D match, TRBD1 (5 bases). V dropped 4 bases and J dropped 4 bases, with 16 bases sitting between them. CDR1 LGHDT and CDR2 YNNKEL come from the germline V gene (reference sequence). The CDR3 spans 15 residues. DNA of the CDR3: TGTGCCAGCAGCCCGGGGGGGGGATGGGGCTATGGCTACACCTTC. Translating gives CASSPGGGWGYGYTF.

This clonotype has a count of ten or more. The chain recombines TRBV24-1 with TRBJ2-2; TRBD2 agrees at 11 bases. J was trimmed by 6 bases and V by 3 bases; bases with no gene match: 8. The CDR3 has 17 residues. Germline V CDR1 and CDR2: KGHDR, SFDVKD. CDR3 sequence: CATSDRYSGGAPGELFF. Written as DNA, the CDR3 is TGTGCCACCAGTGATCGTTATAGCGGGGGGGCTCCCGGGGAGCTGTTTTTT.

This clonotype was picked up many times. The chain has TRBV24-1 and TRBJ1-2; D unresolved. CDR3 length: 14 amino acids. V was pared by 2 bases and J by 2 bases, with 8 bases between. Germline V gives CDR1 KGHDR, CDR2 SFDVKD. This CDR3 is CATSDSGRNYGYTF. The DNA of the CDR3 is TGTGCCACCAGTGATTCGGGTCGGAACTATGGCTACACCTTC.

The chain recombines TRBV29-1 with TRBJ1-4; D gene ambiguous. The CDR3 runs to 14 residues. Germline V gives CDR1 SQVTM, CDR2 ANQGSEA. V shed 4 bases and J shed 8 bases, with 17 bases lying between them. CDR3 DNA: TGCAGCGTTGCACCGGGATCTCCGGGCGAAAAACTGTTTTTT. Translated: CSVAPGSPGEKLFF.

The V gene is TRBV20-1, the J gene TRBJ1-1, with D unresolved. The CDR3 contains 12 residues. V shed 6 bases and J shed 2 bases, with 10 bases lying between them. Germline loops: CDR1 DFQATT, CDR2 SNEGSKA (reference sequence). The CDR3 region is CSAPDTNTEAFF. DNA for the CDR3: TGCAGTGCCCCCGACACAAACACTGAAGCTTTCTTT.